This TCR beta chain was profiled in a study of OX40 agonist ivuxolimab in advanced cancers. Study background: Mean age approximately 55 years, range roughly 23 to 79; 82.7% male.

Here immunoSEQ multiplex PCR was the method, and the copy in TCRdb shows in-frame clones only, minus some. There are about 84,000 clones in the sample; approximately 88% occur only once, and around 2.9% lies in the top ten. Study results and limitations: CD8+ T cells showed, on average, more clonal expansion than CD4+ cells.

The J segment lost 8 bases and the V segment lost 2 bases, leaving 4 bases of the junction unmatched. This CDR3 comprises 14 residues. Germline V gene sequence: CDR1 MNHNY, CDR2 SVGAGI (reference sequence). A note on this clone: What it binds is not known.

This rearrangement joins TRBV6-6 to TRBJ2-1; 9 bases align to TRBD2. Sequences were derived from CD4+ or CD8+ T cells sorted from blood, sampled in a trial of the OX40 agonist ivuxolimab. The clonotype originates from an adult with an advanced solid tumor such as melanoma, head and neck, liver or kidney cancer. The CDR3 nucleotides read TGTGCCAGCAGTTACGGGACTAGCATGTATGAGCAGTTCTTC. This translates into CASSYGTSMYEQFF.